Presented here are 24 T cell receptor beta chains from one specimen sequenced in a study of blood T cell repertoires in COVID-19. The table came from immunoSEQ multiplex PCR; TCRdb's copy has only in-frame clones and leaves some out. Of approximately 200,000 clones in the sample, approximately 90% were seen once. Sample: PBMCs or T cells enriched from blood (not recorded which). The origin of the receptors is a woman aged 25 to 39 who had recovered from COVID-19.

This sequence joins TRBV19 and TRBJ2-7; 9 positions agree with TRBD2. The CDR3 is 15 amino acids. Trimming removed 1 base from V and 0 bases from J; junction bases left unmatched: 1. The germline CDR1 and CDR2 sequences are LNHDA and SQIVND (reference sequence). CDR3 coding DNA: TGTGCCAGTAGTATAGTGCGGGGGGGCTCCTACGAGCAGTACTTC. It specifies CASSIVRGGSYEQYF.

The rearrangement links TRBV19 to TRBJ1-2, with 8 bases matching TRBD1. The CDR3 is 15 residues long. The V gene end was trimmed by 3 bases and the J gene end by 2 bases; junction bases not matched to a gene: 5. The germline V gene encodes CDR1 LNHDA and CDR2 SQIVND (reference sequence). The CDR3 loop is CASSIWRTGNYGYTF. CDR3 coding DNA: TGTGCCAGTAGTATCTGGAGGACAGGGAACTATGGCTACACCTTC.

V and J are TRBV21-1 and TRBJ2-7; no DNA check was done on the table's D call, TRBD1. TRBV21-1 is tagged as a pseudogene. CDR3 length: 15 residues. CDR3 DNA: TGTGCCAGCAGCTTCGGGTCTACAGGGAAGCACGAGCAGTACTTC. Residues: CASSFGSTGKHEQYF.

This clone has more than one count but fewer than ten. The V call is TRBV9, the J call TRBJ2-7; the D is unclear. The CDR3 is 14 amino acids. Germline V gene sequence: CDR1 SGDLS, CDR2 YYNGEE. Trimming cost V 1 base and J 0 bases, with 8 bases left between them. CDR3 in DNA: TGTGCCAGCAGCGTACAGGTCAACTCCTACGAGCAGTACTTC. It codes for CASSVQVNSYEQYF.

Only one count was recorded for this clone. The chain recombines TRBV5-1 with TRBJ1-5, with 11 bases identical to TRBD1. Per germline, CDR1 SGHRS and CDR2 YFSETQ. V trimming: 4 bases; J trimming: 1 base; junction bases outside the gene matches: 7. This CDR3 is 17 amino acids long. CDR3 residues: CASSRWTGGVSNQPQHF. CDR3 DNA sequence: TGCGCCAGCAGCAGGTGGACAGGGGGCGTCAGCAATCAGCCCCAGCATTTT.

The chain recombines TRBV7-2 with TRBJ1-2; 9 bases are a match to TRBD1. J was trimmed by 4 bases and V by 3 bases; bases with no gene match: 9. The CDR3 is 16 residues long. Germline V lookup: CDR1 SGHTA, CDR2 FQGNSA. The CDR3 coding sequence is TGTGCCAGCAGCTTTCGGACAGGGGTGGAGGGCTATGGCTACACCTTC. The encoded protein is CASSFRTGVEGYGYTF.

This chain connects TRBV12-3 or TRBV12-4 to TRBJ1-1; 7 nucleotides align to TRBD1. The V and J ends lost 3 bases and 10 bases, in that order; junction bases with no gene match: 8. The CDR3 has 13 amino acids. CDR3 in DNA: TGTGCCAGCAGTTTGGGGTCCCCAGGGGGAGCTTTCTTT. This gives the protein CASSLGSPGGAFF.

This sequence joins TRBV19 and TRBJ1-6; perhaps TRBD1 as D (6 bases). The CDR3 is 14 residues long. Between the trimmed V and J ends, which lost 3 bases and 7 bases, there was a span of 10 bases. In germline, CDR1 is LNHDA, CDR2 SQIVND (reference sequence). The CDR3 here is CASSIAGANSPLHF. CDR3 DNA: TGTGCCAGTAGTATTGCAGGGGCGAATTCACCCCTCCACTTT.

CDR3 residues: CASSVNSQETQYF. The CDR3 nucleotides read TGTGCCAGCAGCGTAAACTCCCAAGAGACCCAGTACTTC. The rearrangement joins TRBV9 to TRBJ2-5, with D unclear. V was shortened by 1 base and J by 1 base, with 5 bases between the two germline ends. Germline CDR1 reads SGDLS; CDR2 reads YYNGEE. The CDR3 is made up of 13 amino acids.

V is TRBV30 and J is TRBJ1-1; 9 bases align to TRBD1. V dropped 3 bases and J dropped 5; count of bases not matched to a gene: 7. Germline V gene lookup returns CDR1 GTSNPN and CDR2 SVGIG (reference sequence). This CDR3 is built from 14 residues. The CDR3 bases are TGTGCCTGGAGCCTGACAGGGGGAACGACTGAAGCTTTCTTT. Encoded protein: CAWSLTGGTTEAFF.

The chain is built from TRBV6-2 or TRBV6-3 and TRBJ1-5; TRBD1 is a possible D gene (5 bases). This CDR3 spans 16 amino acids. Germline values: CDR1 MNHEY, CDR2 SVGEGT. Trimming stripped 0 bases from V and 7 bases from J, with 16 bases between. The CDR3, as DNA: TGTGCCAGCAGTTACTCGACGGGGGATGGAAGGCAGCCCCAGCATTTT. It codes for CASSYSTGDGRQPQHF.

The genes are TRBV19 and TRBJ1-1, with TRBD1 identical over 10 bases. Germline V lookup: CDR1 LNHDA, CDR2 SQIVND (reference sequence). This CDR3 comprises 19 residues. J gave up 5 bases and V 3 bases, and 18 bases lay outside the gene matches. The CDR3 region has the DNA TGTGCCAGTAGTATGTTCAGTCCCCCGACAGGGGGCGGTGGAACTGAAGCTTTCTTT. Translation gives CASSMFSPPTGGGGTEAFF.

This clone occurred many times. This chain connects TRBV4-3 to TRBJ2-7; TRBD1 matches 8 bases. The CDR3 is 15 amino acids. With V trimmed by 2 bases and J by 4 bases, 7 bases remained unmatched. Germline V gene data show CDR1 as LGHNA and CDR2 as YSLEER. CDR3 DNA: TGCGCCAGCAGCCAATCGAGGACAGGGCGTTACGAGCAGTACTTC. As protein: CASSQSRTGRYEQYF.

J is TRBJ2-3 and V is TRBV11-2; the match to TRBD1 covers 8 bases. V shed 5 bases, J shed 4 bases, and the junction held 5 bases outside the gene matches. This CDR3 spans 14 amino acids. CDR1 is SGHAT, CDR2 FQNNGV, per germline. DNA of the CDR3: TGTGCCAGCAGCCCGGGACAGGAGGCAGATACGCAGTATTTT. Encoded protein: CASSPGQEADTQYF.

The rearrangement joins TRBV5-1 to TRBJ2-3; 7 positions match TRBD2. Germline V gene lookup returns CDR1 SGHRS and CDR2 YFSETQ. V lost 4 bases to trimming and J lost 0 bases; unmatched junction nucleotides: 8. This CDR3 is 16 amino acids long. DNA for the CDR3: TGCGCCAGCAGCCAAAGCGGGGAAGGGAGCACAGATACGCAGTATTTT. Translated: CASSQSGEGSTDTQYF.

The V and J genes are TRBV19 and TRBJ1-6; 9 positions agree with TRBD1. This CDR3 is built from 16 residues. Germline assignment: CDR1 LNHDA and CDR2 SQIVND (reference sequence). The junction had 8 bases not matched to a gene; V was cut back by 7 bases and J by 4 bases. This CDR3 reads CASTQSGQGYNSPLHF. Here the CDR3 DNA reads TGTGCCAGTACCCAATCTGGACAGGGGTATAATTCACCCCTCCACTTT.

J is TRBJ2-3 and V is TRBV19; 7 nucleotides align to TRBD2. The CDR3 spans 14 residues. CDR1 LNHDA and CDR2 SQIVND come from the germline V gene (reference sequence). Unmatched junction bases numbered 8, after V lost 3 bases and J lost 8 bases. The CDR3 DNA reads as TGTGCCAGTAGTATGGCGGGGCGGGAGAGTACGCAGTATTTT. Amino acid sequence: CASSMAGRESTQYF.

The V and J genes are TRBV6-5 and TRBJ1-2, with 8 bases fitting TRBD1. V trimming: 8 bases; J trimming: 3 bases; junction bases outside the gene matches: 2. The CDR3 length is 12 residues. Germline V gene sequence: CDR1 MNHEY, CDR2 SVGAGI. For the CDR3, the DNA is TGTGCCAGCTCGACAGGGGACTATGGCTACACCTTC. Translated, it gives CASSTGDYGYTF.

The chain has TRBV6-5 and TRBJ1-1, with D possibly matching TRBD1 (5 bases). V lost 2 bases and J lost 2, with 9 bases in between. Germline V CDR1 and CDR2: MNHEY, SVGAGI. The CDR3 totals 14 residues. The CDR3: CASSYKGFNTEAFF. Written as DNA, the CDR3 is TGTGCCAGCAGTTACAAGGGGTTCAACACTGAAGCTTTCTTT.

Only one count was recorded for this clone. The V and J genes are TRBV7-2 and TRBJ1-2; D is perhaps TRBD1 (5 bases). The germline gives CDR1 SGHTA, CDR2 FQGNSA. The CDR3 is made up of 13 amino acids. The germline V and J ends were trimmed by 2 bases and 6 bases, with 10 bases remaining between them. The CDR3 sequence is CASSLWWGDGYTF. The CDR3 DNA is TGTGCCAGCAGCTTATGGTGGGGGGATGGCTACACCTTC.

CDR3 protein: CASSQIGQANYGYTF. The CDR3 DNA follows: TGCGCCAGCAGCCAGATCGGACAGGCTAACTATGGCTACACCTTC. The chain recombines TRBV4-3 with TRBJ1-2; 7 bases map to TRBD1. The ends lost 3 bases at V and 0 bases at J; junction bases unmatched: 4. Germline V gene sequence: CDR1 LGHNA, CDR2 YSLEER. This CDR3 comprises 15 residues.

This clone was detected only once. This sequence joins TRBV9 and TRBJ1-5, with D maybe TRBD1 (6 bases). Germline V gives CDR1 SGDLS, CDR2 YYNGEE. The CDR3 runs to 13 residues. V lost 4 bases and J lost 4, with 9 bases in between. CDR3 sequence (DNA): TGTGCCAGCAGCCCCGACAGGAATCAGCCCCAGCATTTT. As protein: CASSPDRNQPQHF. Filled out from reference TRBV9 and TRBJ1-5, the complete variable domain reads DSGVTQTPKHLITATGQRVTLRCSPRSGDLSVYWYQQSLDQGLQFLIQYYNGEERAKGNILERFSAQQFPDLHSELNLSSLELGDSALYFCASSPDRNQPQHFGDGTRLSIL.

This chain joins TRBV21-1 and TRBJ1-1. TRBV21-1 is designated a pseudogene. This CDR3 spans 12 amino acids. DNA for the CDR3: TGTGCCAGCAGCAAAGTAACTTGGGAAGCTTTCTTT. Translation: CASSKVTWEAFF.

The sample holds a few counts of this clone. The gene calls are TRBV11-2 and TRBJ1-1; D may be TRBD1 (6 bases). This CDR3 is 14 amino acids long. Trimming removed 2 bases at V and 11 bases at J, with 18 bases between. Per germline, CDR1 SGHAT and CDR2 FQNNGV. The chain's CDR3 is CASSLSRGTTQAFF. CDR3 coding DNA: TGTGCCAGCAGCTTATCCAGGGGCACAACCCAGGCTTTCTTT. The whole variable domain, filled in from reference TRBV11-2 and TRBJ1-1, reads EAGVAQSPRYKIIEKRQSVAFWCNPISGHATLYWYQQILGQGPKLLIQFQNNGVVDDSQLPKDRFSAERLKGVDSTLKIQPAKLEDSAVYLCASSLSRGTTQAFFGQGTRLTVV.